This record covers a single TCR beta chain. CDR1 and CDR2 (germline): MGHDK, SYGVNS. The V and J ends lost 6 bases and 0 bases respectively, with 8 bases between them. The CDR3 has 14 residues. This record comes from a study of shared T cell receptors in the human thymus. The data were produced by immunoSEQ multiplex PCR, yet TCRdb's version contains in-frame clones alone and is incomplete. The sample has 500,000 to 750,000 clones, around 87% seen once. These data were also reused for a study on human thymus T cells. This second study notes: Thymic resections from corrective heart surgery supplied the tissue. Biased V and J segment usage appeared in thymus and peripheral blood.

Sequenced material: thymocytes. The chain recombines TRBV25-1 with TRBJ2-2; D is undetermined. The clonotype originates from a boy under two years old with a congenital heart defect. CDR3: CASRKTPNTGELFF. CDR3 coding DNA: TGTGCCAGCAGGAAGACACCGAACACCGGGGAGCTGTTTTTT.